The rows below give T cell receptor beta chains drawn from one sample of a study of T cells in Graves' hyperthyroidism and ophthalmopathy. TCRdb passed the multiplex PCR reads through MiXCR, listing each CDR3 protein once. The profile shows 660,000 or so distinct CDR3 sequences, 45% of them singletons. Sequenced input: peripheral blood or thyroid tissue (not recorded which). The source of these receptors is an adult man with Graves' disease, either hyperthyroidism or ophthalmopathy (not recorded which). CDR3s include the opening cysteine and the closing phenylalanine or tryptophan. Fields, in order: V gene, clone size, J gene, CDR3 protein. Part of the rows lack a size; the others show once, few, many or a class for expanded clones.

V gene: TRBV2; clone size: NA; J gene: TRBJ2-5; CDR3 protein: CASSLAQGAQETQYF
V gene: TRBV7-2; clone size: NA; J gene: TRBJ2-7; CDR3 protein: CASNAPTPSYEQYF
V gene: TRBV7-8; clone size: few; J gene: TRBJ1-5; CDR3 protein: CARSRQGVGNQPQHF
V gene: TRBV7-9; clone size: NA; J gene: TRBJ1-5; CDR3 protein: CASSPRTGGRQPQHF
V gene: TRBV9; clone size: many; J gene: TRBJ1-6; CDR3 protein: CASSPPGLNSPLHF
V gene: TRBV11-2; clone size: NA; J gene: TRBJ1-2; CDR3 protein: CASSPYRGNYGYTF
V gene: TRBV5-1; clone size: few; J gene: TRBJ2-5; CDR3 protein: CASSHNLGGPPSETQYF
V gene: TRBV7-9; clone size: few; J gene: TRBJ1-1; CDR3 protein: CASSARGTGLMNTEAFF
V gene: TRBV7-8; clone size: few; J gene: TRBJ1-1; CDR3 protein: CASSTTLGTEAFF
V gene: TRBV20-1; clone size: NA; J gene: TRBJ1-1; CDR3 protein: CSAKQGAAEAFF
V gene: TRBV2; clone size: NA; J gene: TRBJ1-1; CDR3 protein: CASSEGTASPEAFF
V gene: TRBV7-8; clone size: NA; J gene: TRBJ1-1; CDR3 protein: CASSQHRVRMNTEAFF
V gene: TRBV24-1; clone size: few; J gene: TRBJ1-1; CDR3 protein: CASRSWDREMSEAFF
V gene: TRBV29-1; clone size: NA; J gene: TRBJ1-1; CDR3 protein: CSLDIGGMNTEAFF
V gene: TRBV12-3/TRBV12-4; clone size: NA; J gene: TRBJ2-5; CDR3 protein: CASGATSGIETQYF
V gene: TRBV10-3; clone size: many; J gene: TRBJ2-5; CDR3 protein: CAISESKGARETQYF
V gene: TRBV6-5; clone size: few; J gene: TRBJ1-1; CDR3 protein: CASSSLGGDRDTEAFF
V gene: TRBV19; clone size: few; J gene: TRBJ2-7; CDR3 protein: CASSDWDASYEQYF
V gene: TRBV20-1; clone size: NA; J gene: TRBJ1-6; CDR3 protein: CSATDRGDTATSWAPLHF
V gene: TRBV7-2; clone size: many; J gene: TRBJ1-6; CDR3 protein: CASSLWGESNSPLHF
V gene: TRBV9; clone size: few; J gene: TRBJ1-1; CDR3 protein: CASSPRDRENTEAFF
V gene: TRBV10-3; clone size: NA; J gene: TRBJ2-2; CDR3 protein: CAISDDGQGITGELFF
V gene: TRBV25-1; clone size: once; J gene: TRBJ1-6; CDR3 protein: CASSAPGVGSPLHF
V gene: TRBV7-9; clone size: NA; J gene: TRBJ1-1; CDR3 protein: CASSPTGSGAEAFF
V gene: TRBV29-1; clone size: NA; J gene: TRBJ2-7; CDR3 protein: CSTQAGGQFEQYF
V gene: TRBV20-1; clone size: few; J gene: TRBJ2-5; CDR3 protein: CSARARGRGRETQYF
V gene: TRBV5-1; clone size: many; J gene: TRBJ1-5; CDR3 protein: CASSPGTGDQPQHF
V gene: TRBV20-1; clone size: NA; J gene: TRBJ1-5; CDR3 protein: CSASGGVAQHF
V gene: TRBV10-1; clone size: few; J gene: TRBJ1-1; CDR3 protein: CASSESAGATEAFF
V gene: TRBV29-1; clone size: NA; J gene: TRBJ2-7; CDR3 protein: CSRDRGSYEQYF
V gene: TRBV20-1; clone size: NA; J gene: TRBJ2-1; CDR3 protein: CSASVGGNEQFF
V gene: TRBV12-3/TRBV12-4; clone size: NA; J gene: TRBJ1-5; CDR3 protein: CASRSGISNQPQHF
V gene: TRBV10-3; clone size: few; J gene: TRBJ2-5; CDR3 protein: CASSRVAGVGLGETQYF
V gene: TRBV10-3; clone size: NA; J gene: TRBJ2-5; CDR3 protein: CASSEWTSGKETQYF
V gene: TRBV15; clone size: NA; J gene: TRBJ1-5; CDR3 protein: CATSRDRDRAIAQHF
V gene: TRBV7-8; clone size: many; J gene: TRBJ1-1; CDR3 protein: CASSTDRWTEAFF
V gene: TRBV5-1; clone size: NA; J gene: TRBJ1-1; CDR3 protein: CASATRTGSNTEAFF
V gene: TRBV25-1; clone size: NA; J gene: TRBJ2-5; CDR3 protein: CATSDPQVTVQETQYF
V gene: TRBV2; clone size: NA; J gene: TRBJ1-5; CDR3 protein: CASSFDKDQPQHF
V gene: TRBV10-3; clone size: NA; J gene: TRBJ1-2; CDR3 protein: CAISPEPSGGYTF
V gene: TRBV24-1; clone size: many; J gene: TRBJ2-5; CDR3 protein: CATSDLQGATETQYF
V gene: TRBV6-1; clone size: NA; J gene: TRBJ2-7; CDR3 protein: CASSRTSGFEQYF